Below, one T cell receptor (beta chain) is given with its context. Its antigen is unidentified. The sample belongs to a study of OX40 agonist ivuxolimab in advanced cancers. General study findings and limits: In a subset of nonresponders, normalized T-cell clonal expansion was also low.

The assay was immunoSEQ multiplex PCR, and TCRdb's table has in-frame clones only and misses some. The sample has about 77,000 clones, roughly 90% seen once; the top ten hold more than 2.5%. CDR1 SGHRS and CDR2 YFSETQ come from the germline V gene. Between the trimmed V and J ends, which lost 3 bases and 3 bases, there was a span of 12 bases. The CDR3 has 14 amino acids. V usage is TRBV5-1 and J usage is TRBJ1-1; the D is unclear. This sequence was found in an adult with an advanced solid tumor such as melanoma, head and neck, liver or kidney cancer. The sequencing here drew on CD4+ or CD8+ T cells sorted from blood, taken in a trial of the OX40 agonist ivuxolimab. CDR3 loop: CASSSKFGDTEAFF. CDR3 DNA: TGCGCCAGCAGCTCCAAGTTTGGGGACACTGAAGCTTTCTTT.